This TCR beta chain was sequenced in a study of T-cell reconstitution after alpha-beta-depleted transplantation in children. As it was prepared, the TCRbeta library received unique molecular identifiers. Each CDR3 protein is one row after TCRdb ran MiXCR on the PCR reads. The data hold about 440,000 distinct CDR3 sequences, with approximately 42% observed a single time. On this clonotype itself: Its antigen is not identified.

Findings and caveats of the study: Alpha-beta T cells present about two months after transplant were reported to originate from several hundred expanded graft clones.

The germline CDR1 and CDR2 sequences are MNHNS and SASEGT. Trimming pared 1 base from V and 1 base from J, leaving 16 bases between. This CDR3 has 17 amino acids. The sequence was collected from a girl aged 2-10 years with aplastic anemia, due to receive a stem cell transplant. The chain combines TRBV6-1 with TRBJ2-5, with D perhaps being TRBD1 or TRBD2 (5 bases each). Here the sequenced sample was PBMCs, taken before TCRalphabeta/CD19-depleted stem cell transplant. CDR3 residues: CASSEGKGTLTQETQYF. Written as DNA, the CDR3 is TGTGCCAGCAGTGAAGGGAAGGGGACGCTGACCCAAGAGACCCAGTACTTC.